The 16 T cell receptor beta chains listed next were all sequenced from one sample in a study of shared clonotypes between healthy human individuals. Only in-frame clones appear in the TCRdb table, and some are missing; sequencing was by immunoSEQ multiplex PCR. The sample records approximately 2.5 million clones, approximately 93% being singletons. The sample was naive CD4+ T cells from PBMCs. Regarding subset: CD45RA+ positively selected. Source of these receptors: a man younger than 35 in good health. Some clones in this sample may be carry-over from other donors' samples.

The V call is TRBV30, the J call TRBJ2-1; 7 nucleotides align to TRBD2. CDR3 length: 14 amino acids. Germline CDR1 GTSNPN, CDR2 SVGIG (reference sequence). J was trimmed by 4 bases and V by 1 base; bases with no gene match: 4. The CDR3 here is CAWSGLADYNEQFF. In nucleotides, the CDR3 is TGTGCCTGGAGTGGGCTAGCGGATTACAATGAGCAGTTCTTC.

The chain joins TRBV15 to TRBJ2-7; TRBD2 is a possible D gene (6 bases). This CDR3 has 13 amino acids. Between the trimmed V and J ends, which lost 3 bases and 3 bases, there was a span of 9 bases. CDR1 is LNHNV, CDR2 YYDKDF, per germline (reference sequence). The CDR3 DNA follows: TGTGCCACCAGCAGGACTAGAAACTACGAGCAGTACTTC. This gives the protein CATSRTRNYEQYF.

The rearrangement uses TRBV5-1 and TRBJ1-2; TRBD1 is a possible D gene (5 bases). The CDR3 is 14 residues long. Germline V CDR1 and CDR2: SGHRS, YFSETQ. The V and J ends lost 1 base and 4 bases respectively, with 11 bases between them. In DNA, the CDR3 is TGCGCCAGCAGCTTGACCCAGGGATCCTATGGCTACACCTTC. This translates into CASSLTQGSYGYTF.

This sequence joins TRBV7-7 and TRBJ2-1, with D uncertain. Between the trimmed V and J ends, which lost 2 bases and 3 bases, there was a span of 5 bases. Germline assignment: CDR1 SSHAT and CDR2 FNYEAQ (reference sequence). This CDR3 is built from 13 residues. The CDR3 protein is CASSLLLYNEQFF. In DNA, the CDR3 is TGTGCCAGCAGCTTACTCCTCTACAATGAGCAGTTCTTC.

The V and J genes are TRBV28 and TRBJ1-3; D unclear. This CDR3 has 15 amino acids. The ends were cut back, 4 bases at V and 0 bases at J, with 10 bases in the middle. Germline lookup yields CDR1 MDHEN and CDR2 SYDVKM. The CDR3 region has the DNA TGTGCCAGCAGTTACGGTGGGGACTCTGGAAACACCATATATTTT. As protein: CASSYGGDSGNTIYF. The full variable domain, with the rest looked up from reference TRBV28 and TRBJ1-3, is DVKVTQSSRYLVKRTGEKVFLECVQDMDHENMFWYRQDPGLGLRLIYFSYDVKMKEKGDIPEGYSVSREKKERFSLILESASTNQTSMYLCASSYGGDSGNTIYFGEGSWLTVV.

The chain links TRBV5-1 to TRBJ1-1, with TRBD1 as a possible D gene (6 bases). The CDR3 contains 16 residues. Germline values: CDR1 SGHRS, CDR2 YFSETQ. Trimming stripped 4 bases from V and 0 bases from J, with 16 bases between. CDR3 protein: CASSHLLGGMNTEAFF. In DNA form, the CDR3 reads TGCGCCAGCAGCCATCTTCTAGGGGGAATGAACACTGAAGCTTTCTTT.

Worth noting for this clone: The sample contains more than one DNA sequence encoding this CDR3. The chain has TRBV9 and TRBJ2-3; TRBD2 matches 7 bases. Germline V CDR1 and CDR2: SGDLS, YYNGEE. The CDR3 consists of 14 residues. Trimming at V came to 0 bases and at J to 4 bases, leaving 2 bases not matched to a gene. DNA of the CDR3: TGTGCCAGCAGCGTAGGCGGGAGAGCAGATACGCAGTATTTT. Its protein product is CASSVGGRADTQYF.

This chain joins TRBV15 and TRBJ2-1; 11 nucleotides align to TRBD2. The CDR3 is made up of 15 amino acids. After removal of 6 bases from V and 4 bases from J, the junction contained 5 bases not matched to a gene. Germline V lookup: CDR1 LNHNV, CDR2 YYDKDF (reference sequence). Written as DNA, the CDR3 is TGTGCCACCAGGATACTAGCGGGAGCTTACAATGAGCAGTTCTTC. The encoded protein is CATRILAGAYNEQFF.

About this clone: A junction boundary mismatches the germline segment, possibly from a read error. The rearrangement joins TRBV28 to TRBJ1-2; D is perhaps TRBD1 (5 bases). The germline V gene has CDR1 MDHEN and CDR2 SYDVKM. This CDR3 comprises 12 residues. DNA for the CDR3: TGTGCCACCAGTTTTAGGGGCTATGGCTACACCTTC. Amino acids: CATSFRGYGYTF.

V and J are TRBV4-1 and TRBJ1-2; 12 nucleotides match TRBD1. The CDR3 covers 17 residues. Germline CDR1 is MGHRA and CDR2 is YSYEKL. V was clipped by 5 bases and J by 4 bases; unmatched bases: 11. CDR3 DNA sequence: TGCGCCAGCAGCAGATCCGCGGGACAGGGGGCTCCCTATGGCTACACCTTC. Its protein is CASSRSAGQGAPYGYTF.

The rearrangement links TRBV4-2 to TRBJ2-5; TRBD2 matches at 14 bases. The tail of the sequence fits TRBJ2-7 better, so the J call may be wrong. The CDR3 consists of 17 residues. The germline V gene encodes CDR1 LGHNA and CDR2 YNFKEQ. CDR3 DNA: TGTGCCAGCAGCCTCCTGACTAGCGGGAGGGCCGGGAACGAGCAGTACTTC. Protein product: CASSLLTSGRAGNEQYF.

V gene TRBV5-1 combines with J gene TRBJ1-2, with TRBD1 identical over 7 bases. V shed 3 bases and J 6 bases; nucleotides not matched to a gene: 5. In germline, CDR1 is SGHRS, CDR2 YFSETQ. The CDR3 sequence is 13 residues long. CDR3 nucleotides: TGCGCCAGCAGCTGGGGGACAGATGATGGCTACACCTTC. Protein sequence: CASSWGTDDGYTF.

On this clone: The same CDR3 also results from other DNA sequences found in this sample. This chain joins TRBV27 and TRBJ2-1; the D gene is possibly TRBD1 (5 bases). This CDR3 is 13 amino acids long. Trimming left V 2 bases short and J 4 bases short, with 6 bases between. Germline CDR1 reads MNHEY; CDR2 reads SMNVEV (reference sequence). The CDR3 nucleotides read TGTGCCAGCAGTTTAAGGGGTTACAATGAGCAGTTCTTC. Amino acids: CASSLRGYNEQFF.

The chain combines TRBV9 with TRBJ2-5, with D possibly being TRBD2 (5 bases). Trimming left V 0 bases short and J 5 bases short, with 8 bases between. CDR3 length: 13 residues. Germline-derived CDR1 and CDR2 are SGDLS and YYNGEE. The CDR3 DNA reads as TGTGCCAGCAGCGTAGTGACGGGGGAGACCCAGTACTTC. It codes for CASSVVTGETQYF. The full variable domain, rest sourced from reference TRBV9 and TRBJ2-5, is DSGVTQTPKHLITATGQRVTLRCSPRSGDLSVYWYQQSLDQGLQFLIQYYNGEERAKGNILERFSAQQFPDLHSELNLSSLELGDSALYFCASSVVTGETQYFGPGTRLLVL.

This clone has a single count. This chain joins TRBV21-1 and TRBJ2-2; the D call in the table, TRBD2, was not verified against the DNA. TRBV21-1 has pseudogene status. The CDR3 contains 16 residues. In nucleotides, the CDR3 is TGTGCCAGCAGCAACCCACTCCGGGTCGACACCGGGGAGCTGTTTTTT. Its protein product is CASSNPLRVDTGELFF.

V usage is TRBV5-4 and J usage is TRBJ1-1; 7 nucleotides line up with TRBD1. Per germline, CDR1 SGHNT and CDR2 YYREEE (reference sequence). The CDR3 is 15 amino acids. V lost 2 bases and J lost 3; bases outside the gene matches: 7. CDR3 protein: CASSFPTGADTEAFF. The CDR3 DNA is TGTGCCAGCAGCTTCCCTACAGGGGCGGACACTGAAGCTTTCTTT.